The sequence of this T cell receptor (beta chain) was determined in a study of HIV-infected patients and healthy controls. This CDR3 region has 15 residues. Germline assignment: CDR1 LNHDA and CDR2 SQIVND (reference sequence). V was clipped by 7 bases and J by 1 base, with 14 bases between them. TCRdb re-derived calls from the 5' RACE reads in MiXCR, one entry per CDR3 protein. The sample lists roughly 68,000 distinct CDR3 sequences; under 25% were seen once. J is TRBJ1-5 and V is TRBV19; D remains ambiguous. The source is a human donor in good health. The source material was CD4+ T cells from blood. The CDR3 spells CASTPATPSNQPQHF. The DNA of the CDR3 is TGTGCCAGTACCCCAGCGACACCCAGCAATCAGCCCCAGCATTTT.